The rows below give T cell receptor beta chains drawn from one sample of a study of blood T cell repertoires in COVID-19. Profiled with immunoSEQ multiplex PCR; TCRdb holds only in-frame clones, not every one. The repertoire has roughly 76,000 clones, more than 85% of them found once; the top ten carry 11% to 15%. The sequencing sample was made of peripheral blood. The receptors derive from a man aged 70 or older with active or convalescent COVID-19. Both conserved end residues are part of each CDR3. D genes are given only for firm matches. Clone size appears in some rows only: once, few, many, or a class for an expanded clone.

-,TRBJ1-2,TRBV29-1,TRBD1,CSVQDRGQDGYTF,TGCAGCGTACAGGACAGGGGGCAGGATGGCTACACCTTC
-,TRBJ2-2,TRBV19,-,CATLRGGPGELFF,TGTGCCACCCTTAGGGGGGGTCCCGGGGAGCTGTTTTTT
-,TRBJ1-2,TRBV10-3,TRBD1,CAISDRPAIQGITGYTF,TGTGCCATCAGTGACCGGCCCGCGATACAGGGGATTACGGGCTACACCTTC
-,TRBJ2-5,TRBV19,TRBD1,CASSIGDRIETQYF,TGTGCCAGTAGTATAGGGGACAGGATCGAGACCCAGTACTTC
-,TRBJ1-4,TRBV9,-,CASSVEAGRGEKLFF,TGTGCCAGCAGCGTAGAGGCAGGGAGGGGTGAAAAACTGTTTTTT
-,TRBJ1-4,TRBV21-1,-,CASSTWAEEKLFF,TGTGCCAGCAGCACCTGGGCCGAGGAAAAACTGTTTTTT
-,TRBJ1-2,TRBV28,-,CASTSGVYGYTF,TGTGCCAGCACTTCAGGGGTCTATGGCTACACCTTC
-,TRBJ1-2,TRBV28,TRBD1,CASRPQGRGGYTF,TGTGCCAGCAGACCACAGGGGAGAGGGGGCTACACCTTC
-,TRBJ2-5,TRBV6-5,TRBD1,CASSKNTGGWETQYF,TGTGCCAGCAGTAAAAATACAGGGGGCTGGGAGACCCAGTACTTC
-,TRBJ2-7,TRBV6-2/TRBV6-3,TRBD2,CASSYGRSGRAVYEQYF,TGTGCCAGCAGTTACGGGCGCAGCGGGAGGGCCGTCTACGAGCAGTACTTC
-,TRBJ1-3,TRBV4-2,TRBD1,CASSRGTGSTGNTIYF,TGTGCCAGCAGCCGCGGGACAGGCAGTACTGGAAACACCATATATTTT
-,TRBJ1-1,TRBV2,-,CASIGSTEAFF,TGTGCCAGCATTGGGAGCACTGAAGCTTTCTTT
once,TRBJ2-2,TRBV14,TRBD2,CASSRFGGRAGELFF,TGTGCCAGCAGCCGATTCGGCGGGAGGGCCGGGGAGCTGTTTTTT
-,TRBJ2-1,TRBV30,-,CAWSPGLSLDEQFF,TGTGCCTGGAGCCCGGGACTTAGCCTCGATGAGCAGTTCTTC
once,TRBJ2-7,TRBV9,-,CASSQTGELSYEQYF,TGTGCCAGCAGCCAAACGGGGGAACTCTCCTACGAGCAGTACTTC
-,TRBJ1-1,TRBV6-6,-,CASSYSKSGGTEAFF,TGTGCCAGCAGTTACTCGAAGTCGGGTGGCACTGAAGCTTTCTTT
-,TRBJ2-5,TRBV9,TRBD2,CASSVRSGDGQETQYF,TGTGCCAGCAGCGTCCGCAGCGGGGATGGGCAAGAGACCCAGTACTTC
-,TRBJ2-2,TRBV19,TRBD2,CASRLSGTYTGELFF,TGTGCCAGTAGGCTTAGCGGGACTTACACCGGGGAGCTGTTTTTT
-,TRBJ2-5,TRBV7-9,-,CASSLEGLTQETQYF,TGTGCCAGCAGCCTCGAGGGACTCACCCAAGAGACCCAGTACTTC
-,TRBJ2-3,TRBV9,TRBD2,CASSEGREVTQYF,TGTGCCAGCAGCGAAGGGCGGGAGGTCACGCAGTATTTT
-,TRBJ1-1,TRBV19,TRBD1,CASSGDRARIGAFF,TGTGCCAGTAGTGGGGACAGGGCTCGGATCGGAGCTTTCTTT
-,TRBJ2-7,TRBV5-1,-,CASSIRAGQTPYEQYF,TGCGCCAGCTCAATTAGGGCGGGACAGACGCCCTACGAGCAGTACTTC
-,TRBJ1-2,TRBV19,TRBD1,CASTEGQGAYGYTF,TGTGCCAGTACAGAGGGACAGGGGGCCTATGGCTACACCTTC
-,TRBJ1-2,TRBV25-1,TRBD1,CASSEPKTGESPYTF,TGTGCCAGCAGTGAACCTAAAACAGGGGAGTCCCCCTACACCTTC
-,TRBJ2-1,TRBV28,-,CASSYGGTYNEQFF,TGTGCCAGCAGTTATGGCGGGACCTACAATGAGCAGTTCTTC
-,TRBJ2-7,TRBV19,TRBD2,CASNDGAGDLREQYF,TGTGCCAGTAACGATGGAGCGGGGGATCTGCGCGAGCAGTACTTC
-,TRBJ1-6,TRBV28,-,CASSLALALYSPLHF,TGTGCCAGCAGTTTAGCTCTGGCCCTCTATTCACCCCTCCACTTT
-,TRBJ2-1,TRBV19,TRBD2,CASSIALFSGRAIINEQFF,TGTGCCAGTAGTATAGCCCTCTTTAGCGGGAGGGCCATTATTAATGAGCAGTTCTTC
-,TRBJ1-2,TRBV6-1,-,CASSESWGGGTYGYTF,TGTGCCAGCAGTGAAAGCTGGGGAGGGGGGACTTATGGCTACACCTTC
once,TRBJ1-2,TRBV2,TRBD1,CASSEGQGYGYTF,TGTGCCAGCAGTGAAGGACAGGGCTATGGCTACACCTTC
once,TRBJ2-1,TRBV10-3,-,CASTSRGVNEQFF,TGTGCCAGCACATCCCGCGGGGTTAATGAGCAGTTCTTC
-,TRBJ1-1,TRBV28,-,CASSPSKGDTEAFF,TGTGCCAGCAGTCCTTCAAAGGGGGACACTGAAGCTTTCTTT
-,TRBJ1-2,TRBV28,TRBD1,CASSPTTGEYGYTF,TGTGCCAGCAGTCCTACCACAGGGGAGTATGGCTACACCTTC
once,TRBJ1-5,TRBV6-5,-,CASSRGQNQPQHF,TGTGCCAGCAGTCGCGGGCAGAATCAGCCCCAGCATTTT
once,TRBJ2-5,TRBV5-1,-,CASSLAGTAGETQYF,TGCGCCAGCAGCTTGGCCGGGACTGCTGGGGAGACCCAGTACTTC
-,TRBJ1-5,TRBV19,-,CASSSQGPGQPQHF,TGTGCCAGTAGTAGTCAGGGGCCAGGTCAGCCCCAGCATTTT
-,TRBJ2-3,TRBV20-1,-,CSARLGDTQYF,TGCAGTGCTCGACTAGGGGATACGCAGTATTTT
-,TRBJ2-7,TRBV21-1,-,CASSTPGLAGAREQYF,TGTGCCAGCAGCACTCCTGGACTAGCGGGAGCGCGGGAGCAGTACTTC
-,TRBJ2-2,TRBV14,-,CASSQQDTGELFF,TGTGCCAGCAGCCAACAGGACACCGGGGAGCTGTTTTTT
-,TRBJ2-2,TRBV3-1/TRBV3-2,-,CASCLRGELFF,TGTGCCAGCTGTCTTCGGGGGGAGCTGTTTTTT
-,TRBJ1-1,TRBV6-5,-,CASSYSGGNTEAFF,TGTGCCAGCAGTTACTCAGGGGGGAACACTGAAGCTTTCTTT
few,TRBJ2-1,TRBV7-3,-,CASSLPGYHEQFF,TGTGCCAGCAGCTTACCGGGTTATCATGAGCAGTTCTTC
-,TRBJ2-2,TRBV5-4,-,CASSLEGIGELFF,TGTGCCAGCAGCTTGGAGGGGATCGGGGAGCTGTTTTTT
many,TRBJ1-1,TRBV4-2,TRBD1,CASRSDRGSGTEAFF,TGTGCCAGCAGATCGGACAGGGGGAGTGGAACTGAAGCTTTCTTT
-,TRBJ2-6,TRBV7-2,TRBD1,CASSRTGGAAGANVLTF,TGTGCCAGCAGCCGCACAGGGGGCGCAGCTGGGGCCAACGTCCTGACTTTC
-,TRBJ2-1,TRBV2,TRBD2,CASTERSGIYNEQFF,TGTGCCAGCACCGAGCGGAGCGGGATCTACAATGAGCAGTTCTTC
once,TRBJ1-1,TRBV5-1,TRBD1,CASSLTGGIGTEAFF,TGCGCCAGCAGCTTGACAGGGGGTATAGGCACTGAAGCTTTCTTT
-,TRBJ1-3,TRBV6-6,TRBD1,CASRTTGGAGNTIYF,TGTGCCAGCAGGACAACAGGGGGTGCTGGAAACACCATATATTTT
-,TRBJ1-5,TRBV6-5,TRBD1,CASLDRVAQPQHF,TGTGCCAGCCTAGACAGGGTGGCTCAGCCCCAGCATTTT
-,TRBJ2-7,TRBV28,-,CASRWARQVPYEQYF,TGTGCCAGCAGGTGGGCGAGACAGGTCCCCTACGAGCAGTACTTC
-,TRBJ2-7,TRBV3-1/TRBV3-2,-,CASSPLEGSYEQYF,TGTGCCAGCAGCCCCCTTGAGGGTTCCTACGAGCAGTACTTC
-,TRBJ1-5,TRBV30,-,CAWSTSDRSNQPQHF,TGTGCCTGGAGTACATCGGACAGAAGCAATCAGCCCCAGCATTTT
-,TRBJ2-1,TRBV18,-,CASSPQGPYNNEQFF,TGTGCCAGCTCACCCCAGGGGCCCTATAACAATGAGCAGTTCTTC
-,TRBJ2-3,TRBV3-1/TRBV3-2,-,CASSPGLDTQYF,TGTGCCAGCAGCCCCGGGTTAGATACGCAGTATTTT
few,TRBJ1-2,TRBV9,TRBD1,CASTRGGTGESYGYTF,TGTGCCAGCACCCGTGGGGGGACAGGGGAGTCGTATGGCTACACCTTC
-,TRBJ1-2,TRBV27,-,CASSIRSNYGYTF,TGTGCCAGCAGTATCCGGTCTAACTATGGCTACACCTTC
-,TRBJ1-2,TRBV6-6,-,CASIGGYGYTF,TGTGCCAGCATCGGCGGCTATGGCTACACCTTC
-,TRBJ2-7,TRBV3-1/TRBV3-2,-,CASSPREVHEQYF,TGTGCCAGCAGCCCGAGGGAGGTCCACGAGCAGTACTTC
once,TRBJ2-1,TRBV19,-,CASSSETGNEQFF,TGTGCCAGCTCTAGCGAGACTGGCAATGAGCAGTTCTTC